This record looks at one T cell receptor beta chain sequence and its context. The J segment lost 11 bases and the V segment lost 2 bases, leaving 4 bases of the junction unmatched. Per the germline V gene, CDR1 is MNHEY and CDR2 is SMNVEV (reference sequence). The CDR3 loop spans 13 amino acids. This entry comes from a study of blood T cell repertoires in COVID-19. For the study at large: The analysed material was cDNA or gDNA that came from T cells, B-cell-depleted T cells, or PBMCs.

Original data processing: Amplification of reference gene primers was used by the study to estimate nucleated cell counts. Profiling relied on immunoSEQ multiplex PCR, and the TCRdb table lists in-frame clones only, not all of them. V, J and clone size were drawn from that table, and D and trimming were deduced from the DNA. The data hold under 250,000 clones, with roughly 80% observed a single time. The source is a man in his forties or fifties with active or convalescent COVID-19. V usage is TRBV27 and J usage is TRBJ2-4; 9 bases align to TRBD1. Sequenced material: peripheral blood. The CDR3 DNA sequence: TGTGCCAGCAGTTTAGCGGGACAGGGTCTTCAGTACTTC. It yields the protein CASSLAGQGLQYF.